This T cell receptor beta chain was retrieved from a study listed by TCRdb under 2016. To note about this clonotype: Its antigen remains undetermined. One base away there is no much larger clone; base qualities are not given.

The germline V gene provides CDR1 MNHEY and CDR2 SVGEGT. Trimming at the junction amounts to 4 bases on V and 4 bases on J, and the germline ends lie 28 bases apart. The CDR3 covers 19 residues, taking in both the cysteine and the phenylalanine. Only the CDR3 region is kept as DNA, spanning 57 bases read in frame from base 1. Library preparation used RT-PCR. Sequencing instrument: Illumina MiSeq. TCRdb reran the public reads through fastp at Q25 and MiXCR, keeping productive beta chains. Identical CDR3 protein sequences are pooled into one entry, listed with their most common genes and DNA. The sample table records about 700,000 distinct CDR3 sequences; approximately 15% of these occur just once. 3.6% of the sample lies in the top ten.

The sequenced material came from memory CD4+ T cells from blood. The rearrangement joined TRBV6-2 or TRBV6-3 to TRBJ1-2; the D gene is possibly TRBD1, with 5 bases matching. The sequence was obtained from a female donor in good health, serving as a healthy control. The nucleotides are TGTGCCAGCAGTTCGCCTCCGGGACGGAACGTGGGGTTCAGCTATGGCTACACCTTC. It is translated as CASSSPPGRNVGFSYGYTF.